What follows are 8 T cell receptor beta chains derived from one specimen sequenced in a study of blood T cell repertoires in COVID-19. Measured with immunoSEQ multiplex PCR; TCRdb has only the in-frame clones, and not every one. The sample carries approximately 170,000 clones, 84% recorded once. The sample comprised PBMCs or T cells enriched from blood (not recorded which). These receptors came from a woman in her 30s who had recovered from COVID-19.

CDR3 coding DNA: TGTGCCAGCAGCTTATTGGGGAGGGACTCCTATGGCTACACCTTC. It is translated as CASSLLGRDSYGYTF. The chain has TRBV11-2 and TRBJ1-2; the D gene is possibly TRBD1 (5 bases). CDR3 length equals 15 residues. Germline CDR1 and CDR2: SGHAT and FQNNGV. Trimming removed 2 bases at V and 4 bases at J, with 14 bases between.

The CDR3 region is CASSETGSTEAFF. The CDR3 region has the DNA TGTGCCAGCTCAGAAACGGGGTCCACTGAAGCTTTCTTT. The genes are TRBV18 and TRBJ1-1; no clear D. Germline values: CDR1 KGHSH, CDR2 LQKENI. The CDR3 has 13 residues. The V gene lost 5 bases and the J gene lost 4 bases, with 11 bases spanning the gap.

This clone has just one count. The chain employs TRBV28 and TRBJ2-2; D is undetermined. The germline CDR1 and CDR2 sequences are MDHEN and SYDVKM. Deletions cut 6 bases from V and 6 bases from J, with 17 bases between. CDR3 size: 15 residues. The CDR3 is CASRPPLLAAGELFF. CDR3 nucleotides: TGTGCCAGCAGGCCTCCGTTACTGGCGGCCGGGGAGCTGTTTTTT.

In regard to this clone: At one end, the junction sequence differs from germline, possibly due to a read error. J is TRBJ2-7 and V is TRBV9; 14 bases line up with TRBD2. The germline V gene has CDR1 SGDLS and CDR2 YYNGEE. The CDR3 is made up of 14 amino acids. The CDR3: CASSSGLAGDEQYF. CDR3 DNA: TGTGCCAGCAGCTCGGGACTAGCGGGAGACGAACAGTACTTC.

The chain employs TRBV20-1 and TRBJ1-1; TRBD1 matches 9 bases. In germline, CDR1 is DFQATT, CDR2 SNEGSKA (reference sequence). The CDR3 totals 11 residues. The V gene end was trimmed by 6 bases and the J gene end by 5 bases; junction bases not matched to a gene: 1. The CDR3 DNA reads as TGCAGTGCCGGGACAGGGACTGAAGCTTTCTTT. Protein product: CSAGTGTEAFF.

The chain combines TRBV19 with TRBJ1-4; unclear D gene. CDR3 length: 13 amino acids. Germline lookup yields CDR1 LNHDA and CDR2 SQIVND (reference sequence). V was trimmed by 4 bases and J by 7 bases, leaving 10 bases between them. Here the CDR3 DNA reads TGTGCCAGTAGTAGCCTTCCCGGTGAAAAACTGTTTTTT. Translated: CASSSLPGEKLFF.

The J gene is TRBJ1-2, the V gene TRBV11-2; 8 bases fit TRBD1. The CDR3 is 14 residues long. Germline assignment: CDR1 SGHAT and CDR2 FQNNGV. Trimming removed 5 bases from V and 4 bases from J; junction bases left unmatched: 6. The CDR3: CASSPSGTGYGYTF. The CDR3 region has the DNA TGTGCCAGCAGCCCCTCGGGGACAGGCTATGGCTACACCTTC.

The V and J genes are TRBV21-1 and TRBJ1-1; TRBD1 is taken as the D call from the table, unchecked against the DNA. TRBV21-1 is given as a pseudogene. This CDR3 is 14 amino acids long. The chain's CDR3 is CASSKDAGNTEAFF. The CDR3 DNA reads TGTGCCAGCAGCAAAGATGCAGGGAACACTGAAGCTTTCTTT.